This T cell receptor beta chain was obtained from a study of cytomegalovirus exposure and HLA in healthy donors. Regarding this clone: Its antigen is unknown.

Primers included in the PCR were 60 Vbeta and 13 Jbeta primers. Assay used: immunoSEQ multiplex PCR; TCRdb lists only in-frame clones, some missing. Among about 170,000 clones listed, approximately 80% were seen once. Whole-study results and caveats: Follow-up analysis later connected one missense variant in DCLRE1C with trimming of TCR beta V- and J-genes. The likely explanation for a cluster of highly shared sequence variants was sequencing artifact.

CDR1 is GTSNPN, CDR2 SVGIG, per germline (reference sequence). The CDR3 consists of 14 residues. The ends lost 8 bases at V and 0 bases at J; junction bases unmatched: 7. The sequenced sample was PBMCs. The source of this sequence is a woman in her fifties or sixties in good health and CMV-seropositive. This chain links TRBV30 with TRBJ2-7; 10 nucleotides match TRBD1. The DNA of the CDR3 is TGTGCCGGACTGGGACAGGGGAGCTCCTACGAGCAGTACTTC. As protein: CAGLGQGSSYEQYF.